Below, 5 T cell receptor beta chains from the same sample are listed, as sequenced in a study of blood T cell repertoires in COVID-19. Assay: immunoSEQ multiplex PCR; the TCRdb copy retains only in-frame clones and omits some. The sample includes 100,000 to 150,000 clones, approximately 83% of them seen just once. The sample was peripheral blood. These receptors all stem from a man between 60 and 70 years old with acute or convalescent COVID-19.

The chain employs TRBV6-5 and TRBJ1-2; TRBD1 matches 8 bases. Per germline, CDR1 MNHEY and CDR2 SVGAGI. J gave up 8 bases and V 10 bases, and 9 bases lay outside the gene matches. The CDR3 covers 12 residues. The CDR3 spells CATLQGARGYTF. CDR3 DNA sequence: TGTGCCACCCTTCAGGGGGCTCGCGGCTACACCTTC.

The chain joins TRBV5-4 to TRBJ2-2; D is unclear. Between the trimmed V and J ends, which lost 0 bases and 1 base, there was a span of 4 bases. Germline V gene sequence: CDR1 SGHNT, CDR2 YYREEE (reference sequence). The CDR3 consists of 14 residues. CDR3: CASSLALNTGELFF. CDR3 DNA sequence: TGTGCCAGCAGCTTGGCTTTGAACACCGGGGAGCTGTTTTTT.

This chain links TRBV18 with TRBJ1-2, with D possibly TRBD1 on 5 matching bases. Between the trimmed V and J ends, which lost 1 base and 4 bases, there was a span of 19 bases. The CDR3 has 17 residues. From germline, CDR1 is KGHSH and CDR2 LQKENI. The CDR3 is CASSPLSDSRASYGYTF. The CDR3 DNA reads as TGTGCCAGCTCACCACTATCAGACAGCCGGGCCTCCTATGGCTACACCTTC.

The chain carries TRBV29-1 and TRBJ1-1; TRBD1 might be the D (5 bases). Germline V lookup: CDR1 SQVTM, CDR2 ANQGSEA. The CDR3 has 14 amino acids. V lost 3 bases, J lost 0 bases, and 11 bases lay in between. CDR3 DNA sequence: TGCAGCGTTGAGAGACAGTTGATGAACACTGAAGCTTTCTTT. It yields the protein CSVERQLMNTEAFF. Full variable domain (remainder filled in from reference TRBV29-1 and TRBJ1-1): SAVISQKPSRDICQRGTSLTIQCQVDSQVTMMFWYRQQPGQSLTLIATANQGSEATYESGFVIDKFPISRPNLTFSTLTVSNMSPEDSSIYLCSVERQLMNTEAFFGQGTRLTVV.

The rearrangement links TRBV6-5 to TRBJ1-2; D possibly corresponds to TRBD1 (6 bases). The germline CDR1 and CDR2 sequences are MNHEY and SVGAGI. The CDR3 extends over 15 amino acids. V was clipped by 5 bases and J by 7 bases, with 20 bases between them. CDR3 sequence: CASSPQTETRGGYTF. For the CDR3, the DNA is TGTGCCAGCAGTCCCCAGACAGAGACCAGGGGTGGCTACACCTTC.